Shown below are 3 T cell receptor beta chains from a single sample sequenced in a study of T cells in Graves' hyperthyroidism and ophthalmopathy. RNA transcripts yielded amplified TCR beta CDR3 regions. A first-round RT-PCR of the TCR CDR3 used the HTBI primer set. TCRdb re-derived calls from the multiplex PCR reads in MiXCR, one entry per CDR3 protein. This table has around 480,000 distinct CDR3 sequences, under 15% appearing once. The sequencing sample was made of blood. The receptor source for this set is a woman aged 18-30 years with Graves' hyperthyroidism.

J is TRBJ1-5 and V is TRBV12-5; D gene ambiguous. The CDR3 covers 13 residues. The V gene lost 5 bases and the J gene lost 8 bases, with 13 bases spanning the gap. Germline values: CDR1 LGHNT, CDR2 FRNRAP. The CDR3 loop is CASGPTIVEPQHF. DNA for the CDR3: TGTGCTAGTGGTCCTACGATTGTGGAGCCCCAGCATTTT.

There are many counts of this clonotype. J is TRBJ2-1 and V is TRBV12-3 or TRBV12-4; 14 bases are shared with TRBD2. Trimming cost V 7 bases and J 1 base; bases outside gene matches: 12. CDR3 length equals 19 residues. The CDR3 sequence: CASKMTSGRALPSYNEQFF. CDR3 in DNA: TGTGCCAGCAAAATGACTAGCGGGAGGGCCTTGCCGTCCTACAATGAGCAGTTCTTC.

The rearrangement uses TRBV20-1 and TRBJ2-1, with D possibly TRBD1 on 5 matching bases. The V and J ends lost 6 bases and 6 bases respectively, with 15 bases between them. CDR3 length equals 13 residues. Germline loops: CDR1 DFQATT, CDR2 SNEGSKA (reference sequence). CDR3 nucleotide sequence: TGCAGTGCCGAAGGGGCTAGAAGCAATGAGCAGTTCTTC. Protein: CSAEGARSNEQFF.